The 21 T cell receptor beta chains given below trace back to one sample, sequenced in a study of vaccination and CD4 T cells after COVID-19. TCRdb re-called the PCR reads through MiXCR, storing one row per CDR3 protein. The sample records some 29,000 distinct CDR3 sequences, approximately 51% being singletons. Described time point: late sampling 161 to 241 days after vaccination in a few convalescent patients. This material consisted of CD4+ T cells from blood, taken about 7 months after SARS-CoV-2 vaccination. The receptors were sampled from a human donor who had recovered from COVID-19.

The V and J genes are TRBV28 and TRBJ1-2; TRBD1 matches at 11 bases. V lost 10 bases and J lost 7; bases outside the gene matches: 11. This CDR3 comprises 14 residues. Looked up from germline, CDR1 is MDHEN and CDR2 is SYDVKM. The CDR3 sequence: CAIRGTGGNGGYTF. The DNA of the CDR3 is TGTGCCATCCGCGGGACAGGGGGGAATGGTGGCTACACCTTC.

This clonotype has more than one count but fewer than ten. The chain combines TRBV7-6 with TRBJ2-3; D not certain. The germline V gene encodes CDR1 SGHVS and CDR2 FNYEAQ. Trimming took 5 bases from V and 2 from J, leaving 20 bases between them. This CDR3 has 17 residues. CDR3 nucleotides: TGTGCCAGCAGCCCTTTACTCCGGTCTAGGGACACAGATACGCAGTATTTT. It encodes CASSPLLRSRDTDTQYF.

The gene calls are TRBV25-1 and TRBJ2-1; 9 nucleotides line up with TRBD2. The CDR3 is 14 residues long. V was pared by 4 bases and J by 8 bases, with 6 bases of the junction left unmatched. Germline CDR1 and CDR2: MGHDK and SYGVNS. CDR3 in DNA: TGTGCCAGCAGTGGCGGGGGGGGAGTTGATGAGCAGTTCTTC. Translating it yields CASSGGGGVDEQFF. The full variable domain, with the rest looked up from reference TRBV25-1 and TRBJ2-1, is EADIYQTPRYLVIGTGKKITLECSQTMGHDKMYWYQQDPGMELHLIHYSYGVNSTEKGDLSSESTVSRIRTEHFPLTLESARPSHTSQYLCASSGGGGVDEQFFGPGTRLTVL.

The rearrangement links TRBV9 to TRBJ1-5; the D is unclear. V dropped 0 bases and J dropped 6 bases, with 7 bases sitting between them. Per the germline V gene, CDR1 is SGDLS and CDR2 is YYNGEE. The CDR3 consists of 13 residues. The CDR3 reads CASSVAEGQPQHF. CDR3 coding DNA: TGTGCCAGCAGCGTAGCTGAGGGTCAGCCCCAGCATTTT.

This clonotype was found once. The chain recombines TRBV24-1 with TRBJ1-2, with D perhaps TRBD1 (6 bases). The CDR3 sequence is 14 residues long. Trimming cost V 3 bases and J 4 bases, with 11 bases left between them. CDR1 and CDR2 from the germline V gene are KGHDR and SFDVKD. The CDR3, as DNA: TGTGCCACCAGTGATAGACAGGTGGGCTATGGCTACACCTTC. It codes for CATSDRQVGYGYTF.

This clonotype was seen a handful of times. J is TRBJ2-7 and V is TRBV28; 7 nucleotides align to TRBD1. J was trimmed by 6 bases and V by 5 bases; bases with no gene match: 10. This CDR3 has 14 residues. Germline assignment: CDR1 MDHEN and CDR2 SYDVKM. Here the CDR3 reads CASSPTGAHREQYF. The DNA of the CDR3 is TGTGCCAGCAGTCCTACAGGGGCGCATCGCGAGCAGTACTTC.

The rearrangement uses TRBV20-1 and TRBJ2-1; the D gene is possibly TRBD2 (7 bases). Per the germline V gene, CDR1 is DFQATT and CDR2 is SNEGSKA (reference sequence). The CDR3 runs to 13 residues. Trimming left V 7 bases short and J 8 bases short, with 18 bases between. The CDR3 coding sequence is TGCAGTGGGAGACTAGCCCCAGGGGATGAGCAGTTCTTC. Protein sequence: CSGRLAPGDEQFF.

This clonotype is a singleton in its sample. CDR3 in DNA: TGCAGTGCTAGGGATGGGACTAGCGGGAGGGGGGAGCTGTTTTTT. As protein: CSARDGTSGRGELFF. This chain connects TRBV20-1 to TRBJ2-2; 15 nucleotides match TRBD2. Trimming took 3 bases from V and 8 from J; bases not matched to a gene: 4. Germline V gene data show CDR1 as DFQATT and CDR2 as SNEGSKA (reference sequence). This CDR3 region has 15 residues.

As DNA, the CDR3 is TGTGCCAGTACCACTACCCAGGGGGGACCCTACAATGAGCAGTTCTTC. Its translation: CASTTTQGGPYNEQFF. The genes are TRBV19 and TRBJ2-1, with D possibly being TRBD1 (7 bases). CDR3 length equals 16 residues. V lost 7 bases and J lost 2, with 18 bases in between. CDR1 LNHDA and CDR2 SQIVND come from the germline V gene (reference sequence). The full variable domain, in which reference TRBV19 and TRBJ2-1 provide the parts outside the CDR3, is DGGITQSPKYLFRKEGQNVTLSCEQNLNHDAMYWYRQDPGQGLRLIYYSQIVNDFQKGDIAEGYSVSREKKESFPLTVTSAQKNPTAFYLCASTTTQGGPYNEQFFGPGTRLTVL.

The gene calls are TRBV7-9 and TRBJ1-5, with D possibly matching TRBD1 (6 bases). Per the germline V gene, CDR1 is SEHNR and CDR2 is FQNEAQ (reference sequence). V dropped 1 base and J dropped 4 bases, with 11 bases sitting between them. This CDR3 has 15 amino acids. For the CDR3, the DNA is TGTGCCAGCAGCTTAGGGGGCCAGGGGAATCAGCCCCAGCATTTT. Its translation: CASSLGGQGNQPQHF.

This clonotype has just a few counts. The V call is TRBV5-4, the J call TRBJ1-5; possible D gene TRBD1, 6 bases. The CDR3 sequence is 16 residues long. CDR1 SGHNT and CDR2 YYREEE come from the germline V gene (reference sequence). V gave up 0 bases and J gave up 1 base, with 11 bases separating them. The chain's CDR3 is CASSLDGGRSNQPQHF. The CDR3 DNA reads as TGTGCCAGCAGCTTGGATGGGGGGCGCAGCAATCAGCCCCAGCATTTT. Filled out from reference TRBV5-4 and TRBJ1-5, the complete variable domain reads ETGVTQSPTHLIKTRGQQVTLRCSSQSGHNTVSWYQQALGQGPQFIFQYYREEENGRGNFPPRFSGLQFPNYSSELNVNALELDDSALYLCASSLDGGRSNQPQHFGDGTRLSIL.

This clonotype was observed a handful of times. The genes are TRBV7-9 and TRBJ2-3; 9 bases fit TRBD1. CDR1 SEHNR and CDR2 FQNEAQ come from the germline V gene (reference sequence). With 4 bases clipped from V and 11 bases from J, the junction kept 13 bases outside the gene matches. The CDR3 consists of 15 residues. The CDR3 DNA reads TGTGCCAGCAGCTCGGACAGGGGCCCTGTCGGCCAGCAGTATTTT. As protein: CASSSDRGPVGQQYF.

The rearrangement uses TRBV28 and TRBJ2-2; D not certain. V was clipped by 10 bases and J by 5 bases, with 20 bases between them. Germline V gene sequence: CDR1 MDHEN, CDR2 SYDVKM. This CDR3 contains 15 residues. Here the CDR3 DNA reads TGTGCCACCCCGGGTCGGGCGGATGGTACCGGGGAGCTGTTTTTT. As protein: CATPGRADGTGELFF.

The chain couples TRBV11-3 to TRBJ2-3, with D hard to call. The V end lost 5 bases, the J end lost 0 bases, and 12 bases lay between the germline ends. Germline CDR1 and CDR2: SGHNT and YENEEA. This CDR3 is 15 amino acids long. The CDR3 loop is CASSGGRQSTDTQYF. CDR3 DNA sequence: TGTGCCAGCAGCGGTGGGCGACAAAGCACAGATACGCAGTATTTT.

The genes are TRBV5-1 and TRBJ2-7; the D is unclear. This CDR3 has 15 amino acids. The V end was cut by 0 bases, the J end by 4 bases, with 14 bases between. Germline-derived CDR1 and CDR2 are SGHRS and YFSETQ. Here the CDR3 reads CASSLDRLRKYEQYF. DNA for the CDR3: TGCGCCAGCAGCTTGGACCGGTTGAGGAAATACGAGCAGTACTTC.

This clonotype was detected once. J is TRBJ1-6 and V is TRBV27; maybe TRBD1 (6 bases). The CDR3 consists of 15 residues. With 9 bases removed from V and 0 bases from J, the gap between germline ends came to 12 bases. The germline V gene has CDR1 MNHEY and CDR2 SMNVEV (reference sequence). The CDR3 loop reads CASQGTSSYNSPLHF. The CDR3 DNA follows: TGTGCCAGTCAGGGGACGAGCTCCTATAATTCACCCCTCCACTTT.

The chain carries TRBV6-1 and TRBJ2-5; a weak D match, TRBD1 (5 bases). The CDR3 is made up of 14 amino acids. Trimming pared 1 base from V and 4 bases from J, leaving 10 bases between. Germline lookup yields CDR1 MNHNS and CDR2 SASEGT. CDR3 region: CASSEVGRAETQYF. In DNA form, the CDR3 reads TGTGCCAGCAGTGAAGTAGGCAGGGCAGAGACCCAGTACTTC.

The chain couples TRBV20-1 to TRBJ1-1; D is uncertain. V was clipped by 5 bases and J by 0 bases, with 13 bases between them. This CDR3 contains 14 residues. The germline CDR1 and CDR2 sequences are DFQATT and SNEGSKA (reference sequence). The CDR3 sequence is CSASHQLMNTEAFF. CDR3 sequence (DNA): TGCAGTGCTTCCCACCAGCTCATGAACACTGAAGCTTTCTTT.

This chain links TRBV15 with TRBJ2-1; D may be TRBD1 (6 bases). Trimming pared 5 bases from V and 8 bases from J, leaving 10 bases between. The CDR3 is 12 amino acids. Germline V gene lookup returns CDR1 LNHNV and CDR2 YYDKDF (reference sequence). The CDR3 loop reads CATSSQGDEQFF. The CDR3 nucleotides are TGTGCCACCAGCTCACAGGGCGATGAGCAGTTCTTC.

J is TRBJ1-1 and V is TRBV18; tentatively, D is TRBD1 (5 bases). This CDR3 is built from 13 residues. The V and J ends lost 6 bases and 1 base respectively, with 9 bases between them. The germline V gene has CDR1 KGHSH and CDR2 LQKENI. This chain's CDR3 is CASSPGPNTEAFF. The CDR3 DNA is TGTGCCAGCTCCCCAGGGCCGAACACTGAAGCTTTCTTT.

The chain has TRBV19 and TRBJ2-1; 9 positions agree with TRBD2. CDR1 and CDR2 (germline): LNHDA, SQIVND (reference sequence). The trim removed 2 bases at V and 5 bases at J, leaving 7 bases unmatched. The CDR3 covers 16 residues. CDR3 sequence reads: CASSILGREGHNEQFF. The DNA of the CDR3 is TGTGCCAGTAGTATACTTGGGCGGGAGGGGCACAATGAGCAGTTCTTC.